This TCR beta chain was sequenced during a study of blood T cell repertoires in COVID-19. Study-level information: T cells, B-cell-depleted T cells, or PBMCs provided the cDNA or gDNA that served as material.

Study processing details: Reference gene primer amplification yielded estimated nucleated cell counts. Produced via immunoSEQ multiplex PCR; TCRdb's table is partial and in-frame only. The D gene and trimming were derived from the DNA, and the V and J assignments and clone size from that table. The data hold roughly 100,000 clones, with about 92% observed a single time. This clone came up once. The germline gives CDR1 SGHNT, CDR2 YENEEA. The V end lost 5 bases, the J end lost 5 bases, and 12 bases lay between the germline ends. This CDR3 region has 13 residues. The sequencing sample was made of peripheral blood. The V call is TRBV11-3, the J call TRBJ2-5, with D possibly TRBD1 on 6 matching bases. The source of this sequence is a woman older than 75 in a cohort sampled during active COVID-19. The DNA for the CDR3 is TGTGCCAGCAGCCAAGACAGGATCGAGACCCAGTACTTC. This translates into CASSQDRIETQYF.